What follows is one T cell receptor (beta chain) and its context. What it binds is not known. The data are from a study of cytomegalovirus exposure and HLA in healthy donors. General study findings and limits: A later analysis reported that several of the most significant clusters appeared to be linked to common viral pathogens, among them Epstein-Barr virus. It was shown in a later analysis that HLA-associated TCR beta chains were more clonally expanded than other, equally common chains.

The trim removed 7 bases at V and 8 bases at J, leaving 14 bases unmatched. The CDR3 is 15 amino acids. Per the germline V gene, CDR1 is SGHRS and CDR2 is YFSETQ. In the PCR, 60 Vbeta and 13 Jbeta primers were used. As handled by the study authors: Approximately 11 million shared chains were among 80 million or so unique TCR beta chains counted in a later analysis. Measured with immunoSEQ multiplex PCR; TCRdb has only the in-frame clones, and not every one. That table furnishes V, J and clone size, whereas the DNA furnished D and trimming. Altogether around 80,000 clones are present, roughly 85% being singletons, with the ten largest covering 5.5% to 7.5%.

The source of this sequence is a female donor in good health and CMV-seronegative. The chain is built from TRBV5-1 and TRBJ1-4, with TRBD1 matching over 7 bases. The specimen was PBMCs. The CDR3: CASGITPGGREKLFF. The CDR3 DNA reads TGCGCCAGCGGTATCACCCCAGGGGGACGAGAAAAACTGTTTTTT.